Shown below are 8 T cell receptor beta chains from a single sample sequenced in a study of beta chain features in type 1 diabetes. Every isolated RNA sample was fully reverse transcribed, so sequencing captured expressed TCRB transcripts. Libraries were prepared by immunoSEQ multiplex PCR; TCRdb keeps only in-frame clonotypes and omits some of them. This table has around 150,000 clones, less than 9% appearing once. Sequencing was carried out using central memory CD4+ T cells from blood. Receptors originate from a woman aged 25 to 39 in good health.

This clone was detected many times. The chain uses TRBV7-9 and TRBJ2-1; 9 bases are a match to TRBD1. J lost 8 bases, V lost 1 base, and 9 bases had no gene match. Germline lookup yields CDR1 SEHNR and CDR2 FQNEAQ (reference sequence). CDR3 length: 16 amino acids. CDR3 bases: TGTGCCAGCAGCTTAGTCCGGACAGGGGAGATCGATGAGCAGTTCTTC. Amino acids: CASSLVRTGEIDEQFF.

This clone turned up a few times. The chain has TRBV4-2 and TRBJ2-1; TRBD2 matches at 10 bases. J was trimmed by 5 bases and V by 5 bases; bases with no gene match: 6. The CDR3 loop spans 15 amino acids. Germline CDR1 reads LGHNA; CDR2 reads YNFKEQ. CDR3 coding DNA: TGTGCCAGCAGCTTGTCTAGCGGGAGTCACAATGAGCAGTTCTTC. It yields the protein CASSLSSGSHNEQFF.

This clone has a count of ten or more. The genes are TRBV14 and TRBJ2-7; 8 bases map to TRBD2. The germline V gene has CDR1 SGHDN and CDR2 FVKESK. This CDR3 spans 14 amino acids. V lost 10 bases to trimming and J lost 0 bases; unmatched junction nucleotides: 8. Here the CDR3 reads CATGRSGTSYEQYF. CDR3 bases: TGTGCCACCGGTCGTAGCGGGACCTCCTACGAGCAGTACTTC.

The CDR3 is CASSYGLLGDEQYF. The CDR3 DNA is TGTGCCAGCAGTTACGGCCTACTAGGCGACGAGCAGTACTTC. The chain has TRBV6-6 and TRBJ2-7; TRBD2 might be the D (5 bases). Germline assignment: CDR1 MNHNY and CDR2 SVGAGI (reference sequence). V was shortened by 2 bases and J by 5 bases, with 13 bases between the two germline ends. The CDR3 spans 14 residues.

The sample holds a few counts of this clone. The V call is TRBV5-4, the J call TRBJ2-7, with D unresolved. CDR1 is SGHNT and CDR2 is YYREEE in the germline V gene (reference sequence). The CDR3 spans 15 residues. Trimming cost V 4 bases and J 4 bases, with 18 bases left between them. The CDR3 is CASSQDDSLSYEQYF. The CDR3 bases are TGTGCCAGCAGCCAAGACGACTCGTTAAGTTACGAGCAGTACTTC.

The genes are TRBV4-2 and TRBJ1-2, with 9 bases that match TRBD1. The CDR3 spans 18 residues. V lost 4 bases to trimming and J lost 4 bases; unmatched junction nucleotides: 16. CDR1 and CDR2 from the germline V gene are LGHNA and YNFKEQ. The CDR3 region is CASSPRGQGTSGAYGYTF. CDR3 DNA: TGTGCCAGCAGCCCCCGCGGACAGGGGACGTCGGGTGCCTATGGCTACACCTTC.

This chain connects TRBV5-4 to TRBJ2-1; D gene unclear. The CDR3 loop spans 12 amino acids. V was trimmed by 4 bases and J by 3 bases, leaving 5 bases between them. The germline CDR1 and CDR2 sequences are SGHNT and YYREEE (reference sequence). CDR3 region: CASSTSYNEQFF. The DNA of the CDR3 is TGTGCCAGCAGCACCAGCTACAATGAGCAGTTCTTC.

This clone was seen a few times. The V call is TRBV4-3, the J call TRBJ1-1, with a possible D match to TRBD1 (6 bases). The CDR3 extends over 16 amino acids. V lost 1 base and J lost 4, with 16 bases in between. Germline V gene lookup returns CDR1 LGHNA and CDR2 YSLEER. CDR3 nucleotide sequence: TGCGCCAGCAGCCAAGGAACAGGGCTGGGTGGCACTGAAGCTTTCTTT. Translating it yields CASSQGTGLGGTEAFF.